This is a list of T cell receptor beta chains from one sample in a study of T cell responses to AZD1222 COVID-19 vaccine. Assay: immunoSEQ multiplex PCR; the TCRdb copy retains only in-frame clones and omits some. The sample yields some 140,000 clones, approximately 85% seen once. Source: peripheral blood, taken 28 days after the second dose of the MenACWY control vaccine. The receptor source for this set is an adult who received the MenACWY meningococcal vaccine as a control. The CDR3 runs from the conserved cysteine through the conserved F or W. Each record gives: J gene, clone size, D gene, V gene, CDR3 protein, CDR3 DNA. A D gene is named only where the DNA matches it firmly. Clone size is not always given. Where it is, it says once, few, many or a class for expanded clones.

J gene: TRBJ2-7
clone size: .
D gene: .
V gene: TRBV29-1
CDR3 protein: CSVGSRNTYEQYF
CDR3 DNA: TGCAGCGTTGGGTCCAGAAATACCTACGAGCAGTACTTC

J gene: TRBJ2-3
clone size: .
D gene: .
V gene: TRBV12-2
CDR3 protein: CASRLGRPRTDTQYF
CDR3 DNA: TGTGCAAGTCGCTTAGGGAGACCTAGAACAGATACGCAGTATTTT

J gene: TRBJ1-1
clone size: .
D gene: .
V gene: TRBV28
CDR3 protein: CASSPQGLNTEAFF
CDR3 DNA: TGTGCCAGCAGCCCCCAGGGCCTGAACACTGAAGCTTTCTTT

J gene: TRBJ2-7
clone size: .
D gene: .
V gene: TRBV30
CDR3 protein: CAWRAAYEQYF
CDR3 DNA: TGTGCCTGGAGGGCCGCCTACGAGCAGTACTTC

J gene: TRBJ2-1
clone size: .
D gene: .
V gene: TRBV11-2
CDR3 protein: CASSLEQGEQFF
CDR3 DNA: TGTGCCAGCAGCTTGGAGCAGGGGGAGCAGTTCTTC

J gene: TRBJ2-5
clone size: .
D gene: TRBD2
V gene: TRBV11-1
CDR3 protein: CASSLLAGVTQETQYF
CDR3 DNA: TGTGCCAGCAGCTTACTAGCGGGAGTCACCCAAGAGACCCAGTACTTC

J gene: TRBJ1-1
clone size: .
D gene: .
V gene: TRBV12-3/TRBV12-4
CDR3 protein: CASSYGQNTEAFF
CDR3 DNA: TGTGCCAGCAGTTACGGACAGAACACTGAAGCTTTCTTT

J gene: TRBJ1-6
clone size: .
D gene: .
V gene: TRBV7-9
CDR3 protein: CASSLTSPGVSYNSPLHF
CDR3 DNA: TGTGCCAGCAGTCTAACATCCCCAGGGGTCTCCTATAATTCACCCCTCCACTTT

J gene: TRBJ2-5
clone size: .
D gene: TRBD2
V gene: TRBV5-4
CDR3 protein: CASSRTSGSKETQYF
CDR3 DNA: TGTGCCAGCAGCCGGACTAGCGGGAGCAAAGAGACCCAGTACTTC

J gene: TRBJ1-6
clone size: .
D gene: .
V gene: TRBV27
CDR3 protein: CASRRAVPNRNSPLHF
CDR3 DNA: TGTGCCAGCAGAAGGGCGGTCCCCAATCGGAATTCACCCCTCCACTTT

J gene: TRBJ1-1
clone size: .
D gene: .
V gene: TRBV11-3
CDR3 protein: CASSLGPGTEAFF
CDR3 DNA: TGTGCCAGCAGCTTAGGGCCTGGCACTGAAGCTTTCTTT

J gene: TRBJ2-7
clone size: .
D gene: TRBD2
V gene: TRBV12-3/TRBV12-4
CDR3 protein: CASSYRRGVQYF
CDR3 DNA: TGTGCCAGCAGCTACCGTCGGGGGGTGCAGTACTTC

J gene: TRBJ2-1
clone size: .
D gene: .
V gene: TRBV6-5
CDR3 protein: CASRRQVDEQFF
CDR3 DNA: TGTGCCAGCAGGCGACAGGTAGATGAGCAGTTCTTC

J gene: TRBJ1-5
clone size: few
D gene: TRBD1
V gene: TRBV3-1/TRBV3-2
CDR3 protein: CASSQERQGAVNQPQHF
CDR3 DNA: TGTGCCAGCAGCCAAGAGCGACAGGGGGCGGTCAATCAGCCCCAGCATTTT

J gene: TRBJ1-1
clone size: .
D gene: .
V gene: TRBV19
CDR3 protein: CASSIPRGGLNTEAFF
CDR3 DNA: TGTGCCAGTAGTATCCCGAGGGGCGGGTTGAACACTGAAGCTTTCTTT

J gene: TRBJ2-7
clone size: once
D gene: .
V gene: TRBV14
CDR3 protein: CASSQVPSSEQYF
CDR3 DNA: TGTGCCAGCAGCCAAGTACCCTCGAGCGAGCAGTACTTC

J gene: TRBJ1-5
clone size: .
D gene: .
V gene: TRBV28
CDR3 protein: CASIPPVGNQPQHF
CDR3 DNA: TGTGCCAGCATTCCTCCTGTGGGGAATCAGCCCCAGCATTTT

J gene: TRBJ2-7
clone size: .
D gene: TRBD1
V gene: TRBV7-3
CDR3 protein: CASSPLGQVGEQYF
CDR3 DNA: TGTGCCAGCAGCCCCCTGGGACAGGTTGGCGAGCAGTACTTC

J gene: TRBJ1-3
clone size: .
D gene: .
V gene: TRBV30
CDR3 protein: CAWGGLRGNTIYF
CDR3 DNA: TGTGCCTGGGGGGGCCTCAGAGGAAACACCATATATTTT

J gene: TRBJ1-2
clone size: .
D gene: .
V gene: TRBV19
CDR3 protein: CASSPRDTLYGYTF
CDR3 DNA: TGTGCCAGTAGTCCCCGGGACACCCTCTATGGCTACACCTTC

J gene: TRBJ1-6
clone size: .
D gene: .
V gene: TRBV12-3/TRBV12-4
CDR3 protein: CASRTQGNSPLHF
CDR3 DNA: TGTGCCAGCAGGACACAGGGAAATTCACCCCTCCACTTT

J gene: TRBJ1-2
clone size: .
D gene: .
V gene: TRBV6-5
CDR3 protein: CASSYGAGDYGYTF
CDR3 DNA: TGTGCCAGCAGTTATGGGGCAGGGGACTATGGCTACACCTTC

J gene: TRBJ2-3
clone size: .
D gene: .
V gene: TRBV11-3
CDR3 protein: CASSAASSTDTQYF
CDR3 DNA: TGTGCCAGTTCAGCGGCCTCTAGCACAGATACGCAGTATTTT

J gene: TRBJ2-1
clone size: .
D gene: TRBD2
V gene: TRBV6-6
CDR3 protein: CASSRVLRTSGVNNEQFF
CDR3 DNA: TGTGCCAGCAGTCGAGTACTAAGGACTAGCGGGGTTAACAATGAGCAGTTCTTC

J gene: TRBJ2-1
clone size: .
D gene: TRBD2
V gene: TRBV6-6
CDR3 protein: CASGLAGYDEQFF
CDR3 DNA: TGTGCCAGCGGCCTAGCGGGATATGATGAGCAGTTCTTC

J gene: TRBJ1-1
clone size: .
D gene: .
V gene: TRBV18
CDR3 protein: CASSPGLAEAFF
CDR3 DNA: TGTGCCAGCTCACCTGGCTTGGCCGAAGCTTTCTTT

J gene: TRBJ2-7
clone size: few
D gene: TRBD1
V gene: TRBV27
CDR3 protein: CASSFLGQGYEQYF
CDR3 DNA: TGTGCCAGCAGTTTCCTCGGACAGGGCTACGAGCAGTACTTC

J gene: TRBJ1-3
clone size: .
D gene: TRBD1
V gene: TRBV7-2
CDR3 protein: CASSPRSGTVSGNTIYF
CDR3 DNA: TGTGCCAGCAGCCCCCGTTCCGGGACAGTCTCTGGAAACACCATATATTTT

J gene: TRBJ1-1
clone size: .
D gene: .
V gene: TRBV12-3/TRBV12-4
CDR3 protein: CALSHVNTEAFF
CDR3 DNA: TGTGCTTTATCCCATGTGAACACTGAAGCTTTCTTT

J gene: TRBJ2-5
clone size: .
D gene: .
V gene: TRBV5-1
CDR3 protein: CASSQGNRDWVGTQYF
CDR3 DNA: TGCGCCAGCAGTCAAGGGAACCGGGACTGGGTAGGGACCCAGTACTTC

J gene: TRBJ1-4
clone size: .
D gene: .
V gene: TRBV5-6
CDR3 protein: CASSLRAWGATNEKLFF
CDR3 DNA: TGTGCCAGCAGCTTACGGGCTTGGGGGGCAACTAATGAAAAACTGTTTTTT

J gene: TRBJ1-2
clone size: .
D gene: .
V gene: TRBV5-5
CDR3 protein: CASPHPGSNYGYTF
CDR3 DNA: TGTGCCAGCCCCCACCCCGGGAGTAACTATGGCTACACCTTC

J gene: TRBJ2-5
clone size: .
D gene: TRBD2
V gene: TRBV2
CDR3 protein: CASSKGLAAIQETQYF
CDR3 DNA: TGTGCCAGCAGCAAAGGACTAGCAGCAATACAAGAGACCCAGTACTTC

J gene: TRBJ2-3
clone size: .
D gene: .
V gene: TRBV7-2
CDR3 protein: CASSLDPAGTDTQYF
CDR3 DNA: TGTGCCAGCAGCTTAGATCCAGCGGGCACAGATACGCAGTATTTT

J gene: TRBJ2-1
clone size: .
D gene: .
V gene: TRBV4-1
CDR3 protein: CASSPSVAYSSYNEQFF
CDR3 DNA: TGCGCCAGCAGCCCAAGTGTAGCGTATAGCTCCTACAATGAGCAGTTCTTC

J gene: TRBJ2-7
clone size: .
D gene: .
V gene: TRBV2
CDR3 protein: CASSPRQSTSYEQYF
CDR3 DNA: TGTGCCAGCAGCCCAAGACAGTCCACCTCCTACGAGCAGTACTTC

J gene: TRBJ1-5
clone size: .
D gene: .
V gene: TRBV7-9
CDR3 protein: CASSFLAGEPQHF
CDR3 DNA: TGTGCCAGCAGCTTTTTGGCGGGGGAGCCCCAGCATTTT

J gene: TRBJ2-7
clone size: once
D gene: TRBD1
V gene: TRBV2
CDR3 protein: CASSEQGQGYEQYF
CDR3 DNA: TGTGCCAGCAGTGAACAGGGACAGGGTTACGAGCAGTACTTC

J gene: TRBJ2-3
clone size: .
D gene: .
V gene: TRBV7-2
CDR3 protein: CASSWLQGTDTQYF
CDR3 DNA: TGTGCCAGCAGCTGGTTGCAGGGAACAGATACGCAGTATTTT

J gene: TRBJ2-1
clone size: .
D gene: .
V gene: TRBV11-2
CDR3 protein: CASSLGPQGGNEQFF
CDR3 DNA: TGTGCCAGCAGCTTAGGCCCACAGGGAGGCAATGAGCAGTTCTTC